The clone carrying this T cell receptor beta chain was seen once. This sample is drawn from a study of blood T cell repertoires in COVID-19. Study-wide context: Acute and convalescent COVID-19 specimens originated in the United States, Italy and Spain.

Using immunoSEQ multiplex PCR, the repertoire was profiled, and TCRdb retains in-frame clones only, with some absent. The sample lists 250,000 or so clones; 84% were seen once. The sequence was collected from a man aged 60 to 69 with acute or convalescent COVID-19. The sequenced sample consisted of peripheral blood.

CDR3 nucleotides: TGCAGCGTTGGGAGGGGACCCGAGACCCAGTACTTC. This encodes CSVGRGPETQYF. V is TRBV29-1 and J is TRBJ2-5; TRBD2 might be the D (6 bases). Trimming stripped 4 bases from V and 5 bases from J, with 11 bases between. This CDR3 contains 12 residues. Germline V gene data show CDR1 as SQVTM and CDR2 as ANQGSEA. The variable domain in full, with the rest retrieved from reference TRBV29-1 and TRBJ2-5, is SAVISQKPSRDICQRGTSLTIQCQVDSQVTMMFWYRQQPGQSLTLIATANQGSEATYESGFVIDKFPISRPNLTFSTLTVSNMSPEDSSIYLCSVGRGPETQYFGPGTRLLVL.